This TCR beta chain was recovered during a study of T cells in localized non-small cell lung cancer. Study-wide findings and caveats: Across samples, adjacent lung featured a median 57 of the top 100 tumor clones.

This CDR3 contains 17 residues. Trimming pared 4 bases from V and 1 base from J, leaving 18 bases between. CDR1 is MNHGY and CDR2 is SAAAGT in the germline V gene. This clone is labeled medium-sized. The antigen is not known. The table came from immunoSEQ multiplex PCR; TCRdb's copy has only in-frame clones and leaves some out. In the table there are roughly 2,000 clones, approximately 30% of which are singletons. This sequence originates from a male donor older than 55 with stage II lung adenocarcinoma. Sample: normal lung tissue next to the tumor, taken before any cancer treatment. This chain joins TRBV6-8 and TRBJ2-3; D is perhaps TRBD1 or TRBD2 (5 bases each). The CDR3 is CASSWGFTASGTDTQYF. CDR3 coding DNA: TGTGCCAGCAGTTGGGGGTTTACAGCCTCCGGCACAGATACGCAGTATTTT.